Detailed here is one T cell receptor (beta chain). The source of the sample is a study of blood T cells in healthy people across ages. The V and J ends lost 6 bases and 0 bases respectively, with 11 bases between them. Germline V gene data show CDR1 as DFQATT and CDR2 as SNEGSKA (reference sequence). The CDR3 contains 13 residues. Then a second PCR, running roughly 7 to 11 cycles, was carried out with a sample-barcoded 5' primer and a J-beta primer mix. Per-sample output comprised a minimum of 2.5 million paired-end reads containing CDR3. TCRdb analysed the 5' RACE reads with MiXCR anew, one entry per CDR3 protein. The data contain 750,000 to 950,000 distinct CDR3 sequences, about 29% of them singletons. In terms of origin and age, donors were healthy Caucasian individuals from Russia aged roughly 6 to 100. This sample was also put to use in a study of T cells of mothers and their children. As reported in that work: The authors identified no persistent microchimeric T cell clones.

The sample comprised blood. This receptor was taken from a woman aged 40 to 49 in good health. This sequence joins TRBV20-1 and TRBJ1-1, with D possibly TRBD1 on 5 matching bases. The CDR3 protein is CSAPGFLNTEAFF. In nucleotides, the CDR3 is TGCAGTGCGCCAGGGTTCCTGAACACTGAAGCTTTCTTT.